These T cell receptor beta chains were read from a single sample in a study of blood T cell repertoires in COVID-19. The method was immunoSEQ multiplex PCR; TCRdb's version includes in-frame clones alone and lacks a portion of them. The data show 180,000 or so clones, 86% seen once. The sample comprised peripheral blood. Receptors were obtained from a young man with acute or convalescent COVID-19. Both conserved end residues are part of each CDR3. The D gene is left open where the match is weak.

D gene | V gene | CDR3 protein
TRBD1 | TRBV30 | CAVDRGRRETQYF
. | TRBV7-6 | CASSSRGGAYEQYF
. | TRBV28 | CASSLPSGSGANVLTF
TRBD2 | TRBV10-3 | CAISGRGNPEQYF
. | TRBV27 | CASSLWPKTRIGDTQYF
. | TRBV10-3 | CAISDRGSYEQYF
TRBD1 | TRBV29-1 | CSAGQGNFNEQFF
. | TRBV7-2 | CASSTRWLQGVNGELFF
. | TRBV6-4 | CASSDRSGSDTQYF
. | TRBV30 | CASSGGGYTF
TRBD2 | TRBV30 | CAWSVGRVRGQFF
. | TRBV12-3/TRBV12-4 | CASSFAGRPEAFF
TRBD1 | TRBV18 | CASSPSQGATNEKLFF
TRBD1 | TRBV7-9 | CASSLGQNSPLHF
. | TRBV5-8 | CASSRPDRNYGYTF
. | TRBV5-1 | CASSFEAEQFF
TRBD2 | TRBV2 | CASSTSGGHQETQYF
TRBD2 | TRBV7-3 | CASSLWQAGEKNIQYF
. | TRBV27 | CASSGNGYSNQPQHF
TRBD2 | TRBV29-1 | CSGRASGGPGNEQFF
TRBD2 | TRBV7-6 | CASSPDSGGQGDTQYF
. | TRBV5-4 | CASSLASAGVNTEAFF
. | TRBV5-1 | CASSDDTGTYNTEAFF
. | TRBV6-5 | CASVTLWRLGYTF
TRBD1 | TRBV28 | CASSPPGQGYPNSPLHF
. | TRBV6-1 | CASTDAGLASGANVLTF
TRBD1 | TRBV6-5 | CASRPGQTNSPLHF
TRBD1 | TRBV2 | CASSDAPGTGVPGELFF
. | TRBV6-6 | CASSVTGYYEKLFF
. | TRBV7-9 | CASSRQGQETQYF
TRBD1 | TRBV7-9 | CASSPNVRNRQGTDTQYF
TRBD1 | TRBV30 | CAWKVQGRSPLHF
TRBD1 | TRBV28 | CASRLGTGGHGYTF